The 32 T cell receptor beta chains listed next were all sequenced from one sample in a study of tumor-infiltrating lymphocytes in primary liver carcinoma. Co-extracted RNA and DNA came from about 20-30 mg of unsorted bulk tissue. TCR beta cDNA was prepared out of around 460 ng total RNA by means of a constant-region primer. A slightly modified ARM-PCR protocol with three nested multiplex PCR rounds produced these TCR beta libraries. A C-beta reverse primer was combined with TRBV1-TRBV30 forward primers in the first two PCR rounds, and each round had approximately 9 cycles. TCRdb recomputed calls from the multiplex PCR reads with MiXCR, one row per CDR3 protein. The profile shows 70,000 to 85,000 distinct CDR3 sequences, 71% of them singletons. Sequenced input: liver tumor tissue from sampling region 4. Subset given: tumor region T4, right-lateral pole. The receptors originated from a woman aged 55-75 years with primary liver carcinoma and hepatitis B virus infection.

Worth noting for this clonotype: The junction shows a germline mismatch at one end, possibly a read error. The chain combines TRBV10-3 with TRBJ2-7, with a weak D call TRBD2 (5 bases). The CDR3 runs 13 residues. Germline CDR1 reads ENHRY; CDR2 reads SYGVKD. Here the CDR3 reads CTISQNGGYEQYF. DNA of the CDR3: TGTACCATCAGTCAGAATGGAGGCTACGAGCAGTACTTC.

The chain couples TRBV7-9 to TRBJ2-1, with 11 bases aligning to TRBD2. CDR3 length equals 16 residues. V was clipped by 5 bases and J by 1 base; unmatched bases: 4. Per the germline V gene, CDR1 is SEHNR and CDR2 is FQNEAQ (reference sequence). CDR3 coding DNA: TGTGCCAGCAGCCCAAGACTAGCGGGATCCTACAATGAGCAGTTCTTC. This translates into CASSPRLAGSYNEQFF.

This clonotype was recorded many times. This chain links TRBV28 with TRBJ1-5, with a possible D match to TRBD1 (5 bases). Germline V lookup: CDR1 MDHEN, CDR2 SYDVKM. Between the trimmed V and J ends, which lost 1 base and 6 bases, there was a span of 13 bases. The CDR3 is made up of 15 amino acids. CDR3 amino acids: CASSLSGGESQPQHF. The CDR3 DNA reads TGTGCCAGCAGTTTATCGGGGGGTGAGAGTCAGCCCCAGCATTTT.

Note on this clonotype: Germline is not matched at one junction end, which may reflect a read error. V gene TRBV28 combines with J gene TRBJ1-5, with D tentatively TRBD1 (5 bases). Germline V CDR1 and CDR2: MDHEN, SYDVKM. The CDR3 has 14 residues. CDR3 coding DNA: TGTGCCAGTAGAAGGGGACGTAGCAATCAGCCCCGGCATTTT. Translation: CASRRGRSNQPRHF.

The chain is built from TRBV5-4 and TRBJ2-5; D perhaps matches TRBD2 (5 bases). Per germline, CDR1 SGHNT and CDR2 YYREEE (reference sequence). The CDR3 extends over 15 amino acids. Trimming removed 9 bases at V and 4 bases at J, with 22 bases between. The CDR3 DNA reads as TGTGCCAACGGCTTGGAGGCGCGCAGACCAGAGACCCAGTACTTC. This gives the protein CANGLEARRPETQYF.

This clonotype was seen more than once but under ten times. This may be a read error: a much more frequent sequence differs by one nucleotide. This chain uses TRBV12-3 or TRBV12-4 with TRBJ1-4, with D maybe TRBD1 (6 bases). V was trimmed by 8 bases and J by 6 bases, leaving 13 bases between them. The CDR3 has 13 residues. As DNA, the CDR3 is TGTGCCAGCCTCCGGGGGGCGGATGAAAAACTGTTTTTT. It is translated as CASLRGADEKLFF.

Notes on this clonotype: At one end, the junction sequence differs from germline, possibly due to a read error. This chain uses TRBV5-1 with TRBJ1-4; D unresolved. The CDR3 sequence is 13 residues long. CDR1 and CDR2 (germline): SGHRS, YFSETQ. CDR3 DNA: TGCGCCAGCAGCCCGGGAGTGAATGAAAAACTGTTATTT. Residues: CASSPGVNEKLLF.

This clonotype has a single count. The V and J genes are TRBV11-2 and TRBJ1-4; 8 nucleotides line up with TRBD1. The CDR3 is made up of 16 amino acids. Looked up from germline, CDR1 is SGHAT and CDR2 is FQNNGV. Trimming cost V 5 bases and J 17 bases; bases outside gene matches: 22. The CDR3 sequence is CASSPRGPEQMKNCFF. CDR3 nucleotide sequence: TGTGCCAGCAGCCCCAGGGGGCCCGAGCAAATGAAGAACTGTTTTTTT.

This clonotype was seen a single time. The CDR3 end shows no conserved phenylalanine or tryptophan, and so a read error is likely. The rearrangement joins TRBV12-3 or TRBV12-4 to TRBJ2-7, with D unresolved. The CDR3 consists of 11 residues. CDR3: CTSSLGREQYL. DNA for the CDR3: TGTACCAGTAGTTTAGGGCGGGAGCAGTACCTC.

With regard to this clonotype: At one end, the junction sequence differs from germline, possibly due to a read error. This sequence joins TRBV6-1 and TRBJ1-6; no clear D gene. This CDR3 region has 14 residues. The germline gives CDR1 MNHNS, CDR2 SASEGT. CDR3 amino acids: CVSSESWGYSPLHF. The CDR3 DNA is TGTGTCAGCAGTGAATCTTGGGGATACTCACCCCTCCACTTT.

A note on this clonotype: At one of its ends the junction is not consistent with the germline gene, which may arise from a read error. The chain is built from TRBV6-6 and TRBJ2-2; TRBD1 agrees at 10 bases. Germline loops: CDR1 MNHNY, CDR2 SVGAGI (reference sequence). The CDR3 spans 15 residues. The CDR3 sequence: CASSPGTGVSRELLF. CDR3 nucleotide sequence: TGTGCCAGCAGTCCCGGGACAGGGGTCAGCCGGGAGCTGCTTTTT.

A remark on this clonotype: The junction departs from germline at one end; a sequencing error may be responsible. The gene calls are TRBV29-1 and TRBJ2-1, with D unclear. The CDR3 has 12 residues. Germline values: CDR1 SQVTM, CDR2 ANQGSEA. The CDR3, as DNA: TGCAACGTTGGTGGGGTAGTAGGTGAGCAGTTCTTC. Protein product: CNVGGVVGEQFF.

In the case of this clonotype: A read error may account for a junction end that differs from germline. As DNA, the CDR3 is TGTGCCAGCAGTAGGGTTAGGGGGGATTACAGTAAGCAGTCCTTC. This encodes CASSRVRGDYSKQSF. The gene calls are TRBV12-3 or TRBV12-4 and TRBJ2-1; D may match TRBD1 or TRBD2 (6 bases each). This CDR3 region has 15 residues.

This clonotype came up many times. Here the CDR3 reads CASQSDPDHEQYF. The CDR3 DNA sequence: TGTGCCTCCCAGTCAGACCCAGACCACGAGCAGTACTTC. The chain links TRBV10-3 to TRBJ2-7; D is unresolved. This CDR3 has 13 residues. Trimming cost V 11 bases and J 5 bases, with 19 bases left between them. Germline V gene data show CDR1 as ENHRY and CDR2 as SYGVKD.

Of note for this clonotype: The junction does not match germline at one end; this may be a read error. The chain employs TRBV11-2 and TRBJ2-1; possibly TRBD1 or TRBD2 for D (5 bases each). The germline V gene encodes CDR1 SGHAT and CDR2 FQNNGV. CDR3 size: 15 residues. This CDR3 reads CASSLPGLWDDEQFF. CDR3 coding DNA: TGTGCCAGTAGCTTACCGGGATTATGGGACGATGAGCAGTTCTTC.

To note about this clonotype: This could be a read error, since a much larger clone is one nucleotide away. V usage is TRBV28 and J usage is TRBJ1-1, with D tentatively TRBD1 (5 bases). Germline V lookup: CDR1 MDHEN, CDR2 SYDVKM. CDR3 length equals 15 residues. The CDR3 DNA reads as TGTACCAGCAGAGGGGACCCTGGATCGAACACTGAAGCTTTCTTT. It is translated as CTSRGDPGSNTEAFF.

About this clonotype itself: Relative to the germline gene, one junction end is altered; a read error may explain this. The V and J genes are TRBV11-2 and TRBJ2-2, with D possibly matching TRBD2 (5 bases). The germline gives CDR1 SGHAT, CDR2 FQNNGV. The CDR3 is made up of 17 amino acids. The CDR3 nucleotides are TGTGCCAGCAGCTTCCCGATAGCGCGAGTTTCCACCAGGGAGCTGTTTTTT. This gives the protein CASSFPIARVSTRELFF.

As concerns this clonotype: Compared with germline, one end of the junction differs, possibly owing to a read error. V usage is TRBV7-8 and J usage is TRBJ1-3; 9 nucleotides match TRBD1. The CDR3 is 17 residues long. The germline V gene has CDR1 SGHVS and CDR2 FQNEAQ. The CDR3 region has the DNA TGTGCCAGCAGTTCGAACGAACAGGGGGCGCGTGGAAACTCCATATATTTT. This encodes CASSSNEQGARGNSIYF.

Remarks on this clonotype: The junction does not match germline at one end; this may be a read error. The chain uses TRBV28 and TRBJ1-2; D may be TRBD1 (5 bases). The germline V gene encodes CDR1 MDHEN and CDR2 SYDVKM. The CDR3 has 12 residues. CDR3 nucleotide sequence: TGTGCCAGCGGTTCCAGGGTCTATGGCCACACCTTC. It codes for CASGSRVYGHTF.

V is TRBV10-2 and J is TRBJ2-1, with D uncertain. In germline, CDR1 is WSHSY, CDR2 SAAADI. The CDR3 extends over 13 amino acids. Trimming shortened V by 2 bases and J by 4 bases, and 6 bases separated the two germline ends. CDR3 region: CASSEMAYNEQFF. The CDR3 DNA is TGCGCCAGCAGTGAGATGGCTTACAATGAGCAGTTCTTC.

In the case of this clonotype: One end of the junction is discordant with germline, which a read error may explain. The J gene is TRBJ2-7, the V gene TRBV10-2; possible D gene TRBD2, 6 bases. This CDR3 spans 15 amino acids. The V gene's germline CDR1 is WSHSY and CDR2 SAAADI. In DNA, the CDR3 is TGCGCCAGTAGTGAGCTGGGCGGGATGATCTACGAGCAGTACTTC. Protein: CASSELGGMIYEQYF.

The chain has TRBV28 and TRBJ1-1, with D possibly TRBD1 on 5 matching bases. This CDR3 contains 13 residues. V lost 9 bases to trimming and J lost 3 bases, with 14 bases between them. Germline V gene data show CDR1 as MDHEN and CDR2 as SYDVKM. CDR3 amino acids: CASSLQGYTEAFF. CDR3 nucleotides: TGTGCCAGTAGTCTCCAGGGTTACACTGAAGCTTTCTTT.

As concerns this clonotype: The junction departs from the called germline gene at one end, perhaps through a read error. The CDR3 protein is CACSLDPGGAWEQCF. DNA for the CDR3: TGTGCCTGCAGCTTAGATCCGGGCGGGGCCTGGGAGCAGTGCTTC. The chain joins TRBV11-3 to TRBJ2-7; perhaps TRBD2 as D (6 bases). CDR1 and CDR2 from the germline V gene are SGHNT and YENEEA. The CDR3 extends over 15 amino acids.

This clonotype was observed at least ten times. The CDR3 here is CASSLAGVDEQFF. For the CDR3, the DNA is TGCGCCAGCAGCTTAGCGGGAGTGGATGAGCAGTTCTTC. This chain connects TRBV5-1 to TRBJ2-1, with TRBD2 matching 8 bases. Losses at the gene ends were 2 bases for V and 8 bases for J; bases not matched to a gene: 3. CDR1 is SGHRS and CDR2 is YFSETQ in the germline V gene. This CDR3 is built from 13 residues.

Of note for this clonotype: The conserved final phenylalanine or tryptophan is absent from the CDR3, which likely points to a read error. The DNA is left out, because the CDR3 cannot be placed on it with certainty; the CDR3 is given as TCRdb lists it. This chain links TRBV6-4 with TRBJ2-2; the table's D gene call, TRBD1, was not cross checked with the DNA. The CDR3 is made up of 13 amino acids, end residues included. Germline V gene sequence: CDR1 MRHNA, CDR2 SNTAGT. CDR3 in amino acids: CASSPGATGELFS.

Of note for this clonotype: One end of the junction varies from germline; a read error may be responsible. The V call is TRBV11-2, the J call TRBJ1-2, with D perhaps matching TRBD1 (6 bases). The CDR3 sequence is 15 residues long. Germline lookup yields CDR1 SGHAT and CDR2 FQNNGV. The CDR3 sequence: CTSSLGGARGGGYTF. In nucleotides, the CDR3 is TGTACCAGCAGCTTAGGGGGGGCCAGAGGCGGTGGCTACACCTTC.

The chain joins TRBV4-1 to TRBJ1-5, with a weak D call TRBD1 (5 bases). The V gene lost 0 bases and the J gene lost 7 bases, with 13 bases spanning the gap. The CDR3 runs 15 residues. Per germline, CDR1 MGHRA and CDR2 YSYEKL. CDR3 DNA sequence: TGCGCCAGCAGCCAAGATGGCAGGGTGAGCCAGCCCCAGCATTTT. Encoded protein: CASSQDGRVSQPQHF.

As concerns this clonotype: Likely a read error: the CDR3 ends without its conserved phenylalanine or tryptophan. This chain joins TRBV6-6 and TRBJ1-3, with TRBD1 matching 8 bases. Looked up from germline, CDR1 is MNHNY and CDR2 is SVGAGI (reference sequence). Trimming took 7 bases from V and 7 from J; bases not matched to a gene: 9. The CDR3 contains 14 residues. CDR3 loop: CASTQGQAVNTIYS. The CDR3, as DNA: TGTGCCAGCACTCAGGGACAGGCGGTCAACACCATATATTCT.

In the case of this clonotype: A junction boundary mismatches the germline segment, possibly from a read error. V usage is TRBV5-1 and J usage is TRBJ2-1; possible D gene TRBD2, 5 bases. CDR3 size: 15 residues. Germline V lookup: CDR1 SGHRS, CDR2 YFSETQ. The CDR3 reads CAGSLEVEPYDEQFF. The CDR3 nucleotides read TGCGCCGGCAGCTTGGAGGTGGAGCCTTACGATGAGCAGTTCTTC.

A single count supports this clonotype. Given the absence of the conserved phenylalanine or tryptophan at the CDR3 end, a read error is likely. The CDR3 DNA reads as TGTGCCAGCAGCTTAAGGGGGGGTAATTCACCCCTCCACTCT. Translating gives CASSLRGGNSPLHS. The chain links TRBV7-8 to TRBJ1-6, with D possibly matching TRBD1 (6 bases). V shed 2 bases and J shed 6 bases, with 8 bases lying between them. Germline V gene sequence: CDR1 SGHVS, CDR2 FQNEAQ. The CDR3 contains 14 residues.

The CDR3 sequence: CASRPFGDTQYF. The CDR3 region has the DNA TGTGCCAGCAGACCGTTCGGCGATACGCAGTATTTT. This chain joins TRBV11-3 and TRBJ2-3; D is unclear. Trimming removed 6 bases at V and 6 bases at J, with 10 bases between. Germline lookup yields CDR1 SGHNT and CDR2 YENEEA. The CDR3 sequence is 12 residues long.

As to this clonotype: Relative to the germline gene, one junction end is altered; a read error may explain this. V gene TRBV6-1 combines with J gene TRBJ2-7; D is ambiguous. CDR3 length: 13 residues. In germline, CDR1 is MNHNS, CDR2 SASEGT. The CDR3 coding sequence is TGTGCTAGCAACATCTTTGAAGTCGACGATCAGTACTTC. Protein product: CASNIFEVDDQYF.